The T cell receptor (beta chain) described here comes from a study of blood T cell repertoires in COVID-19. Study information: Samples representing acute and convalescent COVID-19 were sourced from the United States, Italy and Spain. T cells, B-cell-depleted T cells, or PBMCs provided the cDNA or gDNA that served as material.

Recruited during active infection, patients (from Seattle) were subsequently followed longitudinally. TCRdb's copy holds only in-frame clones and misses some; the assay was immunoSEQ multiplex PCR. Among roughly 500,000 clones listed, roughly nine tenths were seen once. This clonotype originated in a man aged 18 to 35 with COVID-19, enrolled during active disease. The sequenced material came from peripheral blood.

The CDR3 reads CASSQDGTYTQYF. DNA of the CDR3: TGCGCCAGCAGCCAAGATGGTACATATACGCAGTATTTT. The chain couples TRBV4-1 to TRBJ2-3; no definite D call. CDR3 size: 13 residues. Germline V lookup: CDR1 MGHRA, CDR2 YSYEKL. Trimming stripped 0 bases from V and 7 bases from J, with 8 bases between.